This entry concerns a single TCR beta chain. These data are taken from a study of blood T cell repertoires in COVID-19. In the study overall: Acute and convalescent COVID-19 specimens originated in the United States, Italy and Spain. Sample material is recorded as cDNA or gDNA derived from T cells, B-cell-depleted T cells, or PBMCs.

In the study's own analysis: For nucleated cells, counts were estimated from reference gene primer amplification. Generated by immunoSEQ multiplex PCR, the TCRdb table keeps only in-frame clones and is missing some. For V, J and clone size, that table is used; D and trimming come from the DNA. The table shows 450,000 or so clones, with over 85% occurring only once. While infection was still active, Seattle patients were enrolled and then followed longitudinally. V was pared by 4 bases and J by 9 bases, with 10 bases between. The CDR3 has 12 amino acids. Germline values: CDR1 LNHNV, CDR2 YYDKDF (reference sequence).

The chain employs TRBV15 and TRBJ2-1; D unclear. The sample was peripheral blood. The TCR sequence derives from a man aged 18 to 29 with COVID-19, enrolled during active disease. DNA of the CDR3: TGTGCCACCAGCAACCCCCTAGGTGAGCAGTTCTTC. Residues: CATSNPLGEQFF.